This TCR beta chain was recovered during a study of T cells in Graves' hyperthyroidism and ophthalmopathy. The germline V gene has CDR1 SNHLY and CDR2 FYNNEI. V lost 9 bases to trimming and J lost 9 bases, with 15 bases between them. The CDR3 sequence is 11 residues long. The CDR3 regions of TCR beta were amplified from RNA transcripts. HTBI primers drove first-round RT-PCR of the TCR CDR3. TCRdb used MiXCR to reprocess the multiplex PCR reads, holding one entry per CDR3 protein. The table lists about 640,000 distinct CDR3 sequences, less than 25% of them singletons. Sequencing used blood. The chain recombines TRBV2 with TRBJ2-7; D is perhaps TRBD1 (5 bases). This clonotype originated in a man aged 25-45 years with Graves' ophthalmopathy. The CDR3 loop is CASQDTMGQYF. The CDR3 bases are TGTGCCAGTCAGGACACCATGGGGCAGTACTTC.